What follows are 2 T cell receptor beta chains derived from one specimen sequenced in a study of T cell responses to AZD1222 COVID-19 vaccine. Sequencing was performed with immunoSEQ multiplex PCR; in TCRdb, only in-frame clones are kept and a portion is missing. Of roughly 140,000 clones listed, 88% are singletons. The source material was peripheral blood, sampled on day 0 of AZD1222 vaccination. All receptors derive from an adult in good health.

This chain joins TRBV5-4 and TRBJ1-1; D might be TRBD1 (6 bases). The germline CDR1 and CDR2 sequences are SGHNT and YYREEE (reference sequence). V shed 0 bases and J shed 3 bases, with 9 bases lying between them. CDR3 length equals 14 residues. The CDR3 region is CASSLDRVDTEAFF. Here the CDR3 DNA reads TGTGCCAGCAGCTTGGACAGGGTGGACACTGAAGCTTTCTTT.

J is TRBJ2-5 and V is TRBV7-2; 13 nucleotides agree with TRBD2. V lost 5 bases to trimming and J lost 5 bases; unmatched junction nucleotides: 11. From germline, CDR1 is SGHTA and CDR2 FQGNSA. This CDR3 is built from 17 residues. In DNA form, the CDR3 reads TGTGCCAGCAGCGGTTCCGCGACTAGCGGGAGGTATGAGACCCAGTACTTC. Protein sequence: CASSGSATSGRYETQYF.